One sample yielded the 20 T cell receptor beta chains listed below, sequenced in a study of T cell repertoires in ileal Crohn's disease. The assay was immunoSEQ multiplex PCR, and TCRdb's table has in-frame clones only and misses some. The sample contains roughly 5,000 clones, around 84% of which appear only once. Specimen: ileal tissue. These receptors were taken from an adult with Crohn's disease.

DNA of the CDR3: TGTGCCAGCAGTTTCAGACAGGGGGAGTTCTACGAGCAGTACTTC. Translation gives CASSFRQGEFYEQYF. V gene TRBV27 combines with J gene TRBJ2-7; 9 bases map to TRBD1. This CDR3 region has 15 residues. The V gene's germline CDR1 is MNHEY and CDR2 SMNVEV (reference sequence). J lost 3 bases, V lost 3 bases, and 6 bases had no gene match.

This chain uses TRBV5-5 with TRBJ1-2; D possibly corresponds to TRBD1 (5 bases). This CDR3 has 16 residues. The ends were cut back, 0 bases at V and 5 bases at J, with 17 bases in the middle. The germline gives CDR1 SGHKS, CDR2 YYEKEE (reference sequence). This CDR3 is CASSLAKSLGDYGYTF. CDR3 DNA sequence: TGTGCCAGCAGCTTGGCGAAATCCCTAGGGGATTATGGCTACACCTTC.

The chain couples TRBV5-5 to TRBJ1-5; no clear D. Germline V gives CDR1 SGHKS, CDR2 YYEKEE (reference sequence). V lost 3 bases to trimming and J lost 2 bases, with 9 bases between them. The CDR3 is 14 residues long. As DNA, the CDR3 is TGTGCCAGCAGCTCGGACTCCCGCAATCAGCCCCAGCATTTT. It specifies CASSSDSRNQPQHF.

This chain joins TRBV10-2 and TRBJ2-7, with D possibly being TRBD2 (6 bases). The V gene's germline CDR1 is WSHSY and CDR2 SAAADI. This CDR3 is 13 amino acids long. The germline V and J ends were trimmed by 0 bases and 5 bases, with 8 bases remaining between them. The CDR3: CASSESTGDEQYF. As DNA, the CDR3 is TGCGCCAGCAGTGAGTCCACGGGGGACGAGCAGTACTTC.

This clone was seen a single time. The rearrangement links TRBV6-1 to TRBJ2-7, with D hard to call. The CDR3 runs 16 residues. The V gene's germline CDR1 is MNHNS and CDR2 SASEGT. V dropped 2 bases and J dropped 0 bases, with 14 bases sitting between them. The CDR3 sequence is CASSEFSAASSYEQYF. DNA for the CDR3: TGTGCCAGCAGTGAATTTTCGGCAGCTAGCTCCTACGAGCAGTACTTC.

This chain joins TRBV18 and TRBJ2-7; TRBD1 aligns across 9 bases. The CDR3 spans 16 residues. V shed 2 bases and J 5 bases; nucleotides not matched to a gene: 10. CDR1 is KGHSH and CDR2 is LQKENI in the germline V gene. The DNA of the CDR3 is TGTGCCAGCTCACCAAGTACGGACAGGGGCATCCACGAGCAGTACTTC. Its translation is CASSPSTDRGIHEQYF.

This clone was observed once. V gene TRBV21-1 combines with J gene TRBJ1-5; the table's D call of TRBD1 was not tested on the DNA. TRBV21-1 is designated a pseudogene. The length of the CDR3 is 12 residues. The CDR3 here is CASSPDRPAQHF. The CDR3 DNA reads TGTGCCAGCAGCCCGGACAGGCCAGCCCAGCATTTT.

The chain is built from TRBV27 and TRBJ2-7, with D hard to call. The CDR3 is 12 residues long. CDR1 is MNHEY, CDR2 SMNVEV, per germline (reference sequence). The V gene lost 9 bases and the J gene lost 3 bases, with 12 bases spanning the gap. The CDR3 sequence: CASFSASYEQYF. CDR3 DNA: TGTGCCAGTTTCTCAGCTAGCTACGAGCAGTACTTC.

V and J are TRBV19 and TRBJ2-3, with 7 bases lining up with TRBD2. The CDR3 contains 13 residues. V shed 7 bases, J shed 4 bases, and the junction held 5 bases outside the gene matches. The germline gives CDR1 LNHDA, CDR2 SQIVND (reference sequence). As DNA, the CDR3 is TGTGCCAGTACCAGGGAGGGGTCAGATACGCAGTATTTT. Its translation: CASTREGSDTQYF.

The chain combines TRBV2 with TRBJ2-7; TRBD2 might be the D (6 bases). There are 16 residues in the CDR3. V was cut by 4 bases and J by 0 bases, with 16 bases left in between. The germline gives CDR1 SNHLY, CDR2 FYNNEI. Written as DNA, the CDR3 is TGTGCCAGCAGTGCCCGTCGGGGGAGTCTCTCCTACGAGCAGTACTTC. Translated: CASSARRGSLSYEQYF.

CDR3 sequence reads: CASRMTGRSSYNEQFF. The CDR3, as DNA: TGTGCCAGCAGAATGACAGGGCGGAGCTCCTACAATGAGCAGTTCTTC. The chain recombines TRBV27 with TRBJ2-1, with 7 positions matching TRBD1. V gave up 6 bases and J gave up 0 bases; unmatched junction bases: 8. The CDR3 has 16 residues. Per germline, CDR1 MNHEY and CDR2 SMNVEV (reference sequence).

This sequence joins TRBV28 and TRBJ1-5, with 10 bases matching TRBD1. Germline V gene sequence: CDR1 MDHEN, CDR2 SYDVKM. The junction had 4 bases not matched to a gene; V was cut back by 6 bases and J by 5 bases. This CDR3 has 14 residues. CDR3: CASSPGQGYQPQHF. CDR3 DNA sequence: TGTGCCAGCAGCCCGGGACAGGGGTATCAGCCCCAGCATTTT.

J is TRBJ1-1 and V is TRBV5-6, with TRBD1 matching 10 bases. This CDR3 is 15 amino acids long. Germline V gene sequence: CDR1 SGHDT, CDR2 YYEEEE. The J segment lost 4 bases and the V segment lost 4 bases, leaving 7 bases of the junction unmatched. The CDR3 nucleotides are TGTGCCAGCAGCCTAGCAGGGACAGGGGTCACTGAAGCTTTCTTT. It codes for CASSLAGTGVTEAFF.

CDR3 DNA: TGTGCCAGAAGCCGTTGGGCATGGCAAGAGACCCAGTACTTC. Its translation is CARSRWAWQETQYF. The chain combines TRBV5-3 with TRBJ2-5; D remains unclear. TRBV5-3 counts as an open reading frame of uncertain function. Trimming removed 4 bases from V and 2 bases from J, with 12 bases in between. The CDR3 is 14 amino acids.

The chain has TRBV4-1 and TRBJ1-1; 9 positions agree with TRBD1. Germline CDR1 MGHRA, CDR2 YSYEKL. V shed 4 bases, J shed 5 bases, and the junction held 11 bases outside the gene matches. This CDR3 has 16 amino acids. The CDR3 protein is CASSLRPGQGRTEAFF. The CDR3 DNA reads TGCGCCAGCAGCCTAAGACCGGGACAGGGTCGTACTGAAGCTTTCTTT.

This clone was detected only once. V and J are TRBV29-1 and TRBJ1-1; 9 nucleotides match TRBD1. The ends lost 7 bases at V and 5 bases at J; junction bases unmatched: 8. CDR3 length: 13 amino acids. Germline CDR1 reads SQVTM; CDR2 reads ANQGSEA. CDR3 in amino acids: CSGVQGALTEAFF. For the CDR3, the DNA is TGCAGCGGCGTACAGGGGGCCTTAACTGAAGCTTTCTTT.

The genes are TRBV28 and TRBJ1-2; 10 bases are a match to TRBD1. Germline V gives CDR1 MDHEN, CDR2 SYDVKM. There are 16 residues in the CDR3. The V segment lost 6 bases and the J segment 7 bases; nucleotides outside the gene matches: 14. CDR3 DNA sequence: TGTGCCAGCAGGACCGGGACAGGGGCGAGGACCGTTGGCTACACCTTC. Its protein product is CASRTGTGARTVGYTF.

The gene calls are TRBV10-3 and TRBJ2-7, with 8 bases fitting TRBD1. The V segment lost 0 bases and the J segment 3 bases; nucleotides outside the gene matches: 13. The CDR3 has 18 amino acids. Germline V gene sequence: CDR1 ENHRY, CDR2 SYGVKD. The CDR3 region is CAISESKITDRARYEQYF. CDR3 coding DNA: TGTGCCATCAGTGAGTCGAAGATCACGGACAGGGCGCGCTACGAGCAGTACTTC.

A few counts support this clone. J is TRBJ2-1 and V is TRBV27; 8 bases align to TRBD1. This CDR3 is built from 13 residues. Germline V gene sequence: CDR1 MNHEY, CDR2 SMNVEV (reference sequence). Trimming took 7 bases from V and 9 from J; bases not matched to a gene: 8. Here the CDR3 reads CASTLQGGREQFF. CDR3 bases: TGTGCCAGCACGTTACAGGGGGGACGTGAGCAGTTCTTC.

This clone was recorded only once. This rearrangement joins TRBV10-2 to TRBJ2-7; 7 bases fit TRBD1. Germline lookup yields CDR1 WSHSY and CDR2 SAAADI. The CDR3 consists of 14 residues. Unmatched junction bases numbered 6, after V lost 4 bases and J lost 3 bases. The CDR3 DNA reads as TGCGCCAGCAGTGTCAGGGGACAGAGCTACGAGCAGTACTTC. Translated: CASSVRGQSYEQYF.